Listed below are T cell receptor beta chains from one sample, sequenced in a study of cytomegalovirus exposure and HLA in healthy donors. The repertoire was sequenced with immunoSEQ multiplex PCR; TCRdb's copy has only in-frame clones and lacks some. The table includes 150,000 to 200,000 clones, approximately 80% detected once. The source material was PBMCs. Receptors originate from a woman between 25 and 40 years old in good health and CMV-seropositive. The CDR3 runs from the conserved cysteine through the conserved F or W. Each record gives: V gene, J gene, clone size, D gene, CDR3 protein, CDR3 DNA. A D gene is named only where the DNA matches it firmly. Only some rows state a clone size, as once, few, many or a class for expanded clones.

V gene: TRBV5-5; J gene: TRBJ1-1; clone size: NA; D gene: NA; CDR3 protein: CASSFLLDNTEAFF; CDR3 DNA: TGTGCCAGCAGCTTCCTACTCGATAACACTGAAGCTTTCTTT
V gene: TRBV19; J gene: TRBJ2-3; clone size: NA; D gene: NA; CDR3 protein: CASSMVAGDTQYF; CDR3 DNA: TGTGCCAGTAGTATGGTGGCAGGTGATACGCAGTATTTT
V gene: TRBV19; J gene: TRBJ2-4; clone size: few; D gene: TRBD1; CDR3 protein: CASSIAGGQGYIQYF; CDR3 DNA: TGTGCCAGTAGTATAGCAGGTGGACAGGGATACATTCAGTACTTC
V gene: TRBV7-2; J gene: TRBJ2-7; clone size: NA; D gene: NA; CDR3 protein: CASSSPTQDISYEQYF; CDR3 DNA: TGTGCCAGCAGCTCCCCCACCCAAGACATTTCCTACGAGCAGTACTTC
V gene: TRBV6-6; J gene: TRBJ2-7; clone size: NA; D gene: NA; CDR3 protein: CASRSNGDEQYF; CDR3 DNA: TGTGCCAGCAGATCCAACGGGGACGAGCAGTACTTC
V gene: TRBV29-1; J gene: TRBJ2-2; clone size: NA; D gene: TRBD2; CDR3 protein: CSEGTSGLSGELFF; CDR3 DNA: TGCAGCGAAGGGACTAGCGGGCTCTCCGGGGAGCTGTTTTTT
V gene: TRBV5-1; J gene: TRBJ2-7; clone size: NA; D gene: TRBD1; CDR3 protein: CASSLVWTGAHEQYF; CDR3 DNA: TGCGCCAGCAGCTTGGTGTGGACAGGGGCCCACGAGCAGTACTTC
V gene: TRBV28; J gene: TRBJ2-7; clone size: once; D gene: TRBD1; CDR3 protein: CASSYQGAESYEQYF; CDR3 DNA: TGTGCCAGCAGTTATCAGGGGGCCGAATCCTACGAGCAGTACTTC
V gene: TRBV7-2; J gene: TRBJ2-7; clone size: NA; D gene: TRBD1; CDR3 protein: CASSLPGQAPEQYF; CDR3 DNA: TGTGCCAGCAGCTTACCGGGACAGGCCCCCGAGCAGTACTTC
V gene: TRBV28; J gene: TRBJ1-2; clone size: NA; D gene: NA; CDR3 protein: CASSVSAYGYTF; CDR3 DNA: TGTGCCAGCAGCGTTAGTGCCTATGGCTACACCTTC
V gene: TRBV4-3; J gene: TRBJ2-7; clone size: NA; D gene: NA; CDR3 protein: CASSQDPRPSSYEQYF; CDR3 DNA: TGCGCCAGCAGCCAAGACCCACGCCCGAGCTCCTACGAGCAGTACTTC
V gene: TRBV30; J gene: TRBJ1-5; clone size: NA; D gene: NA; CDR3 protein: CAWSDGSNQPQHF; CDR3 DNA: TGTGCCTGGAGTGACGGTAGCAATCAGCCCCAGCATTTT
V gene: TRBV7-2; J gene: TRBJ1-6; clone size: NA; D gene: NA; CDR3 protein: CASSLATLYNSPLHF; CDR3 DNA: TGTGCCAGCAGCTTAGCTACTCTGTATAATTCACCCCTCCACTTT
V gene: TRBV2; J gene: TRBJ2-3; clone size: few; D gene: NA; CDR3 protein: CASSGTTNTDTQYF; CDR3 DNA: TGTGCCAGCAGTGGGACTACTAACACAGATACGCAGTATTTT
V gene: TRBV19; J gene: TRBJ2-2; clone size: NA; D gene: NA; CDR3 protein: CASSGWGAGELFF; CDR3 DNA: TGTGCCAGTAGTGGTTGGGGAGCCGGGGAGCTGTTTTTT
V gene: TRBV5-1; J gene: TRBJ2-3; clone size: few; D gene: TRBD1; CDR3 protein: CASRRGQGTSFTDTQYF; CDR3 DNA: TGCGCCAGCAGACGGGGACAGGGGACTTCCTTCACAGATACGCAGTATTTT
V gene: TRBV7-8; J gene: TRBJ2-6; clone size: once; D gene: TRBD1; CDR3 protein: CASSPLGTGTSAGANVLTF; CDR3 DNA: TGTGCCAGCAGCCCCCTCGGGACAGGGACTTCTGCTGGGGCCAACGTCCTGACTTTC
V gene: TRBV5-1; J gene: TRBJ1-3; clone size: NA; D gene: NA; CDR3 protein: CASSPGVPSSGNTIYF; CDR3 DNA: TGCGCCAGCAGCCCGGGGGTTCCGAGCTCTGGAAACACCATATATTTT
V gene: TRBV6-1; J gene: TRBJ1-5; clone size: NA; D gene: TRBD1; CDR3 protein: CASRPTGGSQPQHF; CDR3 DNA: TGTGCCAGCAGGCCGACAGGGGGCAGTCAGCCCCAGCATTTT
V gene: TRBV7-9; J gene: TRBJ1-1; clone size: NA; D gene: NA; CDR3 protein: CASSLMTINTEAFF; CDR3 DNA: TGTGCCAGCAGCTTAATGACAATAAACACTGAAGCTTTCTTT
V gene: TRBV6-5; J gene: TRBJ2-6; clone size: NA; D gene: NA; CDR3 protein: CASSEGAGANVLTF; CDR3 DNA: TGTGCCAGCAGCGAGGGGGCTGGGGCCAACGTCCTGACTTTC
V gene: TRBV10-3; J gene: TRBJ1-2; clone size: NA; D gene: TRBD1; CDR3 protein: CATQDRVNYGYTF; CDR3 DNA: TGTGCCACCCAGGACAGGGTTAACTATGGCTACACCTTC
V gene: TRBV5-1; J gene: TRBJ1-2; clone size: NA; D gene: TRBD1; CDR3 protein: CASSLAFGTGGRGYTF; CDR3 DNA: TGCGCCAGCAGCTTGGCTTTCGGGACAGGGGGCCGTGGCTACACCTTC
V gene: TRBV7-9; J gene: TRBJ2-4; clone size: NA; D gene: NA; CDR3 protein: CASSLEVGGPLAKNIQYF; CDR3 DNA: TGTGCCAGCAGCTTAGAAGTTGGAGGACCGCTAGCCAAAAACATTCAGTACTTC
V gene: TRBV11-3; J gene: TRBJ2-5; clone size: NA; D gene: TRBD1; CDR3 protein: CASSSGGTGVSQETQYF; CDR3 DNA: TGTGCCAGCAGCTCCGGGGGGACAGGGGTTTCACAAGAGACCCAGTACTTC
V gene: TRBV19; J gene: TRBJ1-4; clone size: NA; D gene: TRBD1; CDR3 protein: CASSRARQGNEKLFF; CDR3 DNA: TGTGCCAGTAGTAGAGCCCGACAGGGAAATGAAAAACTGTTTTTT
V gene: TRBV7-9; J gene: TRBJ2-1; clone size: once; D gene: NA; CDR3 protein: CASRTGGDEQFF; CDR3 DNA: TGTGCCAGCAGGACCGGGGGAGATGAGCAGTTCTTC
V gene: TRBV9; J gene: TRBJ2-1; clone size: NA; D gene: NA; CDR3 protein: CASSGLEPEQFF; CDR3 DNA: TGTGCCAGCAGCGGATTAGAGCCTGAGCAGTTCTTC
V gene: TRBV30; J gene: TRBJ2-2; clone size: NA; D gene: NA; CDR3 protein: CAWSVPRGANTGELFF; CDR3 DNA: TGTGCCTGGAGTGTACCTCGCGGGGCGAACACCGGGGAGCTGTTTTTT
V gene: TRBV7-9; J gene: TRBJ1-2; clone size: NA; D gene: NA; CDR3 protein: CASSLEGTYYGYTF; CDR3 DNA: TGTGCCAGCAGCTTAGAGGGGACTTATTATGGCTACACCTTC
V gene: TRBV2; J gene: TRBJ2-7; clone size: NA; D gene: NA; CDR3 protein: CASSSGRTFSYEQYF; CDR3 DNA: TGTGCCAGCAGCAGCGGCAGGACTTTCTCCTACGAGCAGTACTTC
V gene: TRBV12-5; J gene: TRBJ2-3; clone size: NA; D gene: TRBD2; CDR3 protein: CASGTSRTSTQYF; CDR3 DNA: TGTGCTAGTGGTACCAGCAGGACTAGCACGCAGTATTTT
V gene: TRBV7-9; J gene: TRBJ1-1; clone size: NA; D gene: NA; CDR3 protein: CASSFYGNTEAFF; CDR3 DNA: TGTGCCAGCAGCTTTTACGGGAACACTGAAGCTTTCTTT
V gene: TRBV9; J gene: TRBJ1-5; clone size: NA; D gene: TRBD1; CDR3 protein: CASSAGTDYGQPQHF; CDR3 DNA: TGTGCCAGCAGCGCCGGGACAGATTATGGTCAGCCCCAGCATTTT
V gene: TRBV27; J gene: TRBJ1-2; clone size: NA; D gene: NA; CDR3 protein: CASSRRQPTLYGYTF; CDR3 DNA: TGTGCCAGCTCCAGGAGACAGCCTACACTCTATGGCTACACCTTC
V gene: TRBV28; J gene: TRBJ2-4; clone size: NA; D gene: NA; CDR3 protein: CASSLGLGQLKNIQYF; CDR3 DNA: TGTGCCAGCAGTTTAGGTCTGGGGCAGCTCAAAAACATTCAGTACTTC
V gene: TRBV4-1; J gene: TRBJ2-7; clone size: NA; D gene: NA; CDR3 protein: CASSQEGHDYEQYF; CDR3 DNA: TGCGCCAGCAGCCAAGAGGGGCATGACTACGAGCAGTACTTC
V gene: TRBV6-5; J gene: TRBJ1-6; clone size: NA; D gene: TRBD1; CDR3 protein: CASSSTGGYNSPLHF; CDR3 DNA: TGTGCCAGCAGCAGTACAGGGGGATATAATTCACCCCTCCACTTT
V gene: TRBV5-6; J gene: TRBJ1-1; clone size: NA; D gene: NA; CDR3 protein: CASSWGAAGAFF; CDR3 DNA: TGTGCCAGCAGCTGGGGCGCGGCAGGAGCTTTCTTT
V gene: TRBV11-3; J gene: TRBJ1-2; clone size: NA; D gene: TRBD1; CDR3 protein: CASSLSGGAYGYTF; CDR3 DNA: TGTGCCAGCAGCCTCTCAGGGGGCGCTTATGGCTACACCTTC